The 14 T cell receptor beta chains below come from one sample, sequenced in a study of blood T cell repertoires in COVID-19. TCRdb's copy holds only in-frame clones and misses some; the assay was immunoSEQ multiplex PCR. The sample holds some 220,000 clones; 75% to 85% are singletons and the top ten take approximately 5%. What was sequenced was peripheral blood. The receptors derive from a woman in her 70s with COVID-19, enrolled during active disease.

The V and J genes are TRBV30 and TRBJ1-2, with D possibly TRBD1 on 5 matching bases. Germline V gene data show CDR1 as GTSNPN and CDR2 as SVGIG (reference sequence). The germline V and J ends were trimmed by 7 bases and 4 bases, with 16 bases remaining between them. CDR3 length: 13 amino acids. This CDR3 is CALLIGGFYGYTF. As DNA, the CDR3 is TGTGCCTTACTGATTGGGGGGTTCTATGGCTACACCTTC.

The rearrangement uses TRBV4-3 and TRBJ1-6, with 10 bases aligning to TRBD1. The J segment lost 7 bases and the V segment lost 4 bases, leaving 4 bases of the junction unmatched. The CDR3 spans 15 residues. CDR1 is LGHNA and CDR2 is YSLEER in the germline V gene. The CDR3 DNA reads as TGCGCCAGCAGCCGCTTGGACAGGGGGAATTCACCCCTCCACTTT. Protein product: CASSRLDRGNSPLHF.

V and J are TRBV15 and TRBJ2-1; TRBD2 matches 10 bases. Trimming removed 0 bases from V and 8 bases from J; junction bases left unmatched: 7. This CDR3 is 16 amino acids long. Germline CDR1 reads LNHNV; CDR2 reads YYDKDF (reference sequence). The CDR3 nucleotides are TGTGCCACCAGCAGAGAGATTAGCGGGGGGATGGATGAGCAGTTCTTC. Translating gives CATSREISGGMDEQFF. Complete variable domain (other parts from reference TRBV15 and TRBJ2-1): DAMVIQNPRYQVTQFGKPVTLSCSQTLNHNVMYWYQQKSSQAPKLLFHYYDKDFNNEADTPDNFQSRRPNTSFCFLDIRSPGLGDTAMYLCATSREISGGMDEQFFGPGTRLTVL.

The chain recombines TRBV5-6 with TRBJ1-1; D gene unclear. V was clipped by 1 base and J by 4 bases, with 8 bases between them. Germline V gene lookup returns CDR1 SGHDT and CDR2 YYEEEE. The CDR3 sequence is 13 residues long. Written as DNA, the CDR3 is TGTGCCAGCAGCTTGCGGCGCGGCACTGAAGCTTTCTTT. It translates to CASSLRRGTEAFF. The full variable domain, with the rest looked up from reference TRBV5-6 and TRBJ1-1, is DAGVTQSPTHLIKTRGQQVTLRCSPKSGHDTVSWYQQALGQGPQFIFQYYEEEERQRGNFPDRFSGHQFPNYSSELNVNALLLGDSALYLCASSLRRGTEAFFGQGTRLTVV.

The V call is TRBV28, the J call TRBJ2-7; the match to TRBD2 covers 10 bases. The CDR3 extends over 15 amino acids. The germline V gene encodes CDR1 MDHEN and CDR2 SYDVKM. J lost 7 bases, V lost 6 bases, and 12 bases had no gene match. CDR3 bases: TGTGCCAGCAGCATCCGGCCGGTAGCGGGAGGAGAGCAGTACTTC. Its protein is CASSIRPVAGGEQYF. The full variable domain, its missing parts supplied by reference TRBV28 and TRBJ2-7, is DVKVTQSSRYLVKRTGEKVFLECVQDMDHENMFWYRQDPGLGLRLIYFSYDVKMKEKGDIPEGYSVSREKKERFSLILESASTNQTSMYLCASSIRPVAGGEQYFGPGTRLTVT.

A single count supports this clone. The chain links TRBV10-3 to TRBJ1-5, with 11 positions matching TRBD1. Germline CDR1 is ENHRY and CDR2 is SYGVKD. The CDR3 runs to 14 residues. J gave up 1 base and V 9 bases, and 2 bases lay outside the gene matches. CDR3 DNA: TGTGCCATTGGACAGGGGGCGAGCAATCAGCCCCAGCATTTT. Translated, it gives CAIGQGASNQPQHF.

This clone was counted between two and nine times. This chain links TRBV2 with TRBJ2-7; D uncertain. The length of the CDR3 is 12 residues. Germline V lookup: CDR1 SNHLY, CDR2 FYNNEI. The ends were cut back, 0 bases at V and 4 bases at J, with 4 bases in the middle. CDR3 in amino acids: CASSEASYEQYF. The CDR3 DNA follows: TGTGCCAGCAGTGAAGCGTCATACGAGCAGTACTTC.

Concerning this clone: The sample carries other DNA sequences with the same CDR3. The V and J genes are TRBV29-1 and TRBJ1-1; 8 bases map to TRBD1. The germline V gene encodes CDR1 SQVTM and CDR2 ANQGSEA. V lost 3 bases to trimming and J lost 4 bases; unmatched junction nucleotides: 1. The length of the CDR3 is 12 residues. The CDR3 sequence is CSVDTGGTEAFF. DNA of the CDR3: TGCAGCGTTGATACAGGGGGCACTGAAGCTTTCTTT.

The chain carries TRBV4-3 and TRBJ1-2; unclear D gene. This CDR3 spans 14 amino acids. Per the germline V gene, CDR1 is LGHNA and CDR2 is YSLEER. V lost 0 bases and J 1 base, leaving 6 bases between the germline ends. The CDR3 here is CASSQDHFNYGYTF. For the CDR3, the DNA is TGCGCCAGCAGCCAAGACCATTTTAACTATGGCTACACCTTC.

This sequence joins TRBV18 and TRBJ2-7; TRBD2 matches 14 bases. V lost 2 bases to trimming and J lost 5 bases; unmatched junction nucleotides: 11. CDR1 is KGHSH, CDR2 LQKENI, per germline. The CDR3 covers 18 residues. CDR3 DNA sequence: TGTGCCAGCTCACCAGTGGGACTAGCGGGAGTGGGCTCTCACGAGCAGTACTTC. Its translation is CASSPVGLAGVGSHEQYF.

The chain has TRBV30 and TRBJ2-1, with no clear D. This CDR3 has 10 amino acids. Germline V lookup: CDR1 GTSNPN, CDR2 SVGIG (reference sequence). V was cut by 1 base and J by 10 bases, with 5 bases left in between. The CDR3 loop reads CAWSGREQFF. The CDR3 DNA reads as TGTGCCTGGAGTGGGCGGGAGCAGTTCTTC. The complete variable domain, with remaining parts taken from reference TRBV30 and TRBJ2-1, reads SQTIHQWPATLVQPVGSPLSLECTVEGTSNPNLYWYRQAAGRGLQLLFYSVGIGQISSEVPQNLSASRPQDRQFILSSKKLLLSDSGFYLCAWSGREQFFGPGTRLTVL.

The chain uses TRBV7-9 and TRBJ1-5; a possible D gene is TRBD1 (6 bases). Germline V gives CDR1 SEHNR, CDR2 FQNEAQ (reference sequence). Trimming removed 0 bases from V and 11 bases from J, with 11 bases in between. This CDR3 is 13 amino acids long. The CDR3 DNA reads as TGTGCCAGCAGCTTAGCGGACAGCAGAACCCAGCATTTT. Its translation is CASSLADSRTQHF.

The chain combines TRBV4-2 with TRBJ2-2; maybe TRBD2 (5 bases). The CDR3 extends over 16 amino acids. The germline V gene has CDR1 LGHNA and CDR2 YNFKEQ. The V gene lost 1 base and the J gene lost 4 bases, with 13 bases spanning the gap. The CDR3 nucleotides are TGTGCCAGCAGCCAAGCCGAATCCGCGGGCACCGGGGAGCTGTTTTTT. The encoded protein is CASSQAESAGTGELFF.

The CDR3 nucleotides read TGTGCCAGCAGCGTAAATACAGGGAATACTGAAGCTTTCTTT. The encoded protein is CASSVNTGNTEAFF. The chain uses TRBV9 and TRBJ1-1; possibly TRBD1 for D (6 bases). CDR3 size: 14 residues. Germline CDR1 reads SGDLS; CDR2 reads YYNGEE. V dropped 1 base and J dropped 5 bases, with 12 bases sitting between them.